These 32 T cell receptor beta chains came from one sample sequenced in a study of immune cell composition in non-small cell lung cancer. Generated by immunoSEQ multiplex PCR, the TCRdb table keeps only in-frame clones and is missing some. The sample includes 2,500 to 3,000 clones, roughly 76% of them seen just once. The normal lung sample lay at least 3 cm, and maximally far, from the tumour. The same specimen was also included in a second study, on CD4 T cells in lung cancer.

The sequenced sample was non-adjacent lung tissue. The receptors were gathered from a human donor with non-small cell lung cancer.

Only a few counts were recorded for this clone. V gene TRBV21-1 combines with J gene TRBJ2-4; no check of the table's D call, TRBD2, against the DNA was made. TRBV21-1 is noted as a pseudogene. The CDR3 contains 17 residues. CDR3 in amino acids: CASRIGLAGLAKNIQYF. The DNA for the CDR3 is TGTGCCAGCAGGATAGGACTAGCAGGCCTAGCCAAAAACATTCAGTACTTC.

Concerning this clone: At one end, the junction sequence differs from germline, possibly due to a read error. The chain combines TRBV6-1 with TRBJ1-5; tentatively, D is TRBD1 (6 bases). CDR3 length: 15 residues. Germline V CDR1 and CDR2: MNHNS, SASEGT. The CDR3, as DNA: TGTGCCATCAGTGAATATGGGGGCTCGGGACAGCCCCAGCATTTT. As protein: CAISEYGGSGQPQHF.

The chain combines TRBV6-6 with TRBJ2-2; D is perhaps TRBD2 (6 bases). Germline V lookup: CDR1 MNHNY, CDR2 SVGAGI (reference sequence). This CDR3 region has 16 residues. V lost 8 bases and J 1 base, leaving 17 bases between the germline ends. DNA for the CDR3: TGTGCCAGCGGGGATGGGGGGAAACGGAACACCGGGGAGCTGTTTTTT. Protein: CASGDGGKRNTGELFF.

J is TRBJ1-2 and V is TRBV6-5; possible D gene TRBD1, 6 bases. The CDR3 runs 13 residues. Trimming shortened V by 6 bases and J by 6 bases, and 14 bases separated the two germline ends. CDR1 MNHEY and CDR2 SVGAGI come from the germline V gene. This CDR3 reads CASSETGRDGYTF. The CDR3 DNA is TGTGCCAGCAGCGAGACAGGTCGGGATGGCTACACCTTC.

V is TRBV6-5 and J is TRBJ2-1; a possible D gene is TRBD1 (6 bases). V shed 0 bases and J shed 10 bases, with 10 bases lying between them. CDR3 size: 13 residues. Germline assignment: CDR1 MNHEY and CDR2 SVGAGI. CDR3 DNA sequence: TGTGCCAGCAGTTACTCGGCCAGGGGCGAGCAGTTCTTC. It yields the protein CASSYSARGEQFF.

V and J are TRBV9 and TRBJ2-2; 8 bases are shared with TRBD2. CDR1 is SGDLS, CDR2 YYNGEE, per germline. J lost 3 bases, V lost 1 base, and 8 bases had no gene match. The CDR3 consists of 17 residues. The CDR3 bases are TGTGCCAGCAGCGTAACTTCTAGCGGGCTCTACACCGGGGAGCTGTTTTTT. It yields the protein CASSVTSSGLYTGELFF.

This chain links TRBV29-1 with TRBJ2-3; D might be TRBD1 (5 bases). Looked up from germline, CDR1 is SQVTM and CDR2 is ANQGSEA. This CDR3 has 13 residues. V lost 0 bases to trimming and J lost 8 bases, with 12 bases between them. CDR3 in amino acids: CSVEDEAGSTQYF. CDR3 bases: TGCAGCGTTGAAGATGAGGCAGGGTCTACGCAGTATTTT.

The V and J genes are TRBV10-3 and TRBJ1-1; 8 bases are shared with TRBD1. V was clipped by 6 bases and J by 9 bases; unmatched bases: 12. This CDR3 is 14 amino acids long. Germline V gene lookup returns CDR1 ENHRY and CDR2 SYGVKD. The CDR3 region has the DNA TGTGCCATCAGGACGAACGACAGGGGAAGTCAAGCTTTCTTT. Encoded protein: CAIRTNDRGSQAFF.

This clone was recorded a few times. The V and J genes are TRBV6-1 and TRBJ1-2, with D perhaps TRBD1 (5 bases). CDR3 size: 15 residues. V lost 11 bases and J lost 1, with 20 bases in between. In germline, CDR1 is MNHNS, CDR2 SASEGT. The CDR3 reads CAGTITEGINYGYTF. DNA of the CDR3: TGTGCCGGAACCATTACGGAGGGGATTAACTATGGCTACACCTTC.

This clone was counted only a few times. The chain links TRBV2 to TRBJ2-7; D perhaps matches TRBD2 (5 bases). The CDR3 runs 12 residues. Trimming pared 5 bases from V and 7 bases from J, leaving 12 bases between. From germline, CDR1 is SNHLY and CDR2 FYNNEI. CDR3 bases: TGTGCCAGCAGTAGCGGAGTAGGGGAGCAGTACTTC. Encoded protein: CASSSGVGEQYF.

The J gene is TRBJ1-4, the V gene TRBV6-1, with 7 nucleotides matching TRBD1. The CDR3 loop spans 14 amino acids. Germline CDR1 is MNHNS and CDR2 is SASEGT. The ends lost 4 bases at V and 8 bases at J; junction bases unmatched: 7. The CDR3 DNA follows: TGTGCCAGCAGTGGACAGGGTGTATTCGAAAAACTGTTTTTT. It encodes CASSGQGVFEKLFF.

This clone is hyperexpanded in the sample. The chain joins TRBV27 to TRBJ1-5; 7 bases fit TRBD1. Germline assignment: CDR1 MNHEY and CDR2 SMNVEV (reference sequence). The CDR3 totals 17 residues. J was trimmed by 0 bases and V by 6 bases; bases with no gene match: 11. The chain's CDR3 is CASSYLPGQTSNQPQHF. CDR3 nucleotides: TGTGCCAGCAGCTACCTCCCGGGACAGACTAGCAATCAGCCCCAGCATTTT.

The chain joins TRBV13 to TRBJ2-3; 7 nucleotides line up with TRBD1. Germline lookup yields CDR1 PRHDT and CDR2 FYEKMQ (reference sequence). CDR3 length: 13 amino acids. V shed 5 bases and J 3 bases; nucleotides not matched to a gene: 2. The CDR3 bases are TGTGCCAGCAGCCTGGACAGGACAGATACGCAGTATTTT. Protein sequence: CASSLDRTDTQYF.

This chain links TRBV5-1 with TRBJ2-5; D not certain. This CDR3 has 11 amino acids. CDR1 is SGHRS, CDR2 YFSETQ, per germline. V lost 5 bases to trimming and J lost 5 bases, with 7 bases between them. The CDR3 DNA reads TGCGCCAGCAGATCGGTCGAGACCCAGTACTTC. The encoded protein is CASRSVETQYF.

This sequence joins TRBV25-1 and TRBJ2-5; 9 bases fit TRBD1. CDR1 and CDR2 (germline): MGHDK, SYGVNS. Germline trimming cut 7 bases from V and 4 bases from J; bases unmatched to any gene: 7. This CDR3 is built from 14 residues. CDR3 DNA: TGTGCCAGCACAGACAGGGGGAGAGGAGAGACCCAGTACTTC. Encoded protein: CASTDRGRGETQYF.

V and J are TRBV7-2 and TRBJ2-1; TRBD2 might be the D (6 bases). V lost 5 bases and J 5 bases, leaving 10 bases between the germline ends. CDR3 length: 13 amino acids. CDR1 SGHTA and CDR2 FQGNSA come from the germline V gene. CDR3 bases: TGTGCCAGCAGCCCGGGAGCCCACAATGAGCAGTTCTTC. It specifies CASSPGAHNEQFF. Drawing the rest from reference TRBV7-2 and TRBJ2-1, the complete variable domain is GAGVSQSPSNKVTEKGKDVELRCDPISGHTALYWYRQSLGQGLEFLIYFQGNSAPDKSGLPSDRFSAERTGGSVSTLTIQRTQQEDSAVYLCASSPGAHNEQFFGPGTRLTVL.

This chain uses TRBV15 with TRBJ1-4, with 12 bases aligning to TRBD1. Looked up from germline, CDR1 is LNHNV and CDR2 is YYDKDF (reference sequence). The CDR3 extends over 18 amino acids. V was clipped by 1 base and J by 4 bases; unmatched bases: 7. The CDR3, as DNA: TGTGCCACCAGCAGAGCACGGGACAGGGGGCTCGATAATGAAAAACTGTTTTTT. It specifies CATSRARDRGLDNEKLFF.

Only a few counts were recorded for this clone. The chain joins TRBV7-3 to TRBJ1-5; D may be TRBD1 (6 bases). CDR3 length equals 15 residues. V gave up 2 bases and J gave up 5 bases, with 13 bases separating them. Per germline, CDR1 SGHTA and CDR2 FQGTGA. For the CDR3, the DNA is TGTGCCAGCAGCTTAGTGGCCAGGGGTGATCAGCCCCAGCATTTT. The encoded protein is CASSLVARGDQPQHF.

This sequence joins TRBV6-5 and TRBJ2-7; no firm D call. The V end was cut by 4 bases, the J end by 4 bases, with 5 bases between. CDR3 length: 11 amino acids. Per germline, CDR1 MNHEY and CDR2 SVGAGI. CDR3 residues: CASSFQYEQYF. The CDR3 nucleotides are TGTGCCAGCAGTTTTCAGTACGAGCAGTACTTC.

This chain joins TRBV20-1 and TRBJ2-1; D is unclear. With 5 bases removed from V and 8 bases from J, the gap between germline ends came to 10 bases. The CDR3 has 11 amino acids. The germline gives CDR1 DFQATT, CDR2 SNEGSKA (reference sequence). This CDR3 is CSAGLADEQFF. DNA for the CDR3: TGCAGTGCTGGGTTAGCCGATGAGCAGTTCTTC.

The chain recombines TRBV2 with TRBJ2-7; TRBD1 agrees at 11 bases. Germline lookup yields CDR1 SNHLY and CDR2 FYNNEI. The CDR3 spans 15 residues. With V trimmed by 7 bases and J by 4 bases, 9 bases remained unmatched. CDR3 sequence: CASTTPGTGGYEQYF. Here the CDR3 DNA reads TGTGCCAGCACCACACCTGGGACAGGGGGATACGAGCAGTACTTC.

The gene calls are TRBV7-2 and TRBJ2-7; perhaps TRBD2 as D (6 bases). V lost 3 bases to trimming and J lost 1 base, with 10 bases between them. This CDR3 region has 14 residues. CDR1 is SGHTA and CDR2 is FQGNSA in the germline V gene. The CDR3 DNA follows: TGTGCCAGCAGCTTCGCGGGACCATCCTACGAGCAGTACTTC. This gives the protein CASSFAGPSYEQYF.

This chain links TRBV19 with TRBJ1-2; weak D call: TRBD1 (6 bases). Trimming pared 5 bases from V and 5 bases from J, leaving 18 bases between. The V gene's germline CDR1 is LNHDA and CDR2 SQIVND (reference sequence). The CDR3 length is 15 residues. In nucleotides, the CDR3 is TGTGCCAGTAGTTTCCATCCCGGGACACCTTATGGCTACACCTTC. Amino acid sequence: CASSFHPGTPYGYTF.

This chain joins TRBV4-3 and TRBJ2-1; 12 positions agree with TRBD2. The CDR3 contains 15 residues. Germline CDR1 is LGHNA and CDR2 is YSLEER. Trimming removed 5 bases from V and 5 bases from J; junction bases left unmatched: 4. DNA of the CDR3: TGCGCCAGCAGCGCCCTAGCGGGGGGGAACAATGAGCAGTTCTTC. Translated: CASSALAGGNNEQFF.

The chain is built from TRBV6-1 and TRBJ1-3, with a tentative D call TRBD1 (6 bases). Germline assignment: CDR1 MNHNS and CDR2 SASEGT. The CDR3 runs to 15 residues. Trimming removed 1 base at V and 5 bases at J, with 12 bases between. This CDR3 reads CASSEVWGRRNTIYF. CDR3 DNA sequence: TGTGCCAGCAGTGAAGTTTGGGGGCGACGAAACACCATATATTTT.

The chain carries TRBV7-2 and TRBJ2-7; 7 nucleotides agree with TRBD1. Per germline, CDR1 SGHTA and CDR2 FQGNSA. The CDR3 is made up of 16 amino acids. V shed 4 bases, J shed 2 bases, and the junction held 11 bases outside the gene matches. Written as DNA, the CDR3 is TGTGCCAGCAGCTCCTCGTCCGGGACAGTTACCTACGAGCAGTACTTC. This gives the protein CASSSSSGTVTYEQYF.

The V call is TRBV6-5, the J call TRBJ1-5, with TRBD1 identical over 7 bases. The junction had 2 bases not matched to a gene; V was cut back by 2 bases and J by 1 base. The germline CDR1 and CDR2 sequences are MNHEY and SVGAGI. The CDR3 is 15 residues long. As DNA, the CDR3 is TGTGCCAGCAGTTACGAGGGGGCGAGCAATCAGCCCCAGCATTTT. Its protein product is CASSYEGASNQPQHF.

This clone was recorded a few times. The chain carries TRBV7-6 and TRBJ2-7, with 9 bases identical to TRBD1. V trimming: 5 bases; J trimming: 0 bases; junction bases outside the gene matches: 5. From germline, CDR1 is SGHVS and CDR2 FNYEAQ. The CDR3 has 15 amino acids. This CDR3 is CASSQDRGLSYEQYF. CDR3 nucleotide sequence: TGTGCCAGCAGCCAGGACAGGGGACTCTCCTACGAGCAGTACTTC.

V gene TRBV7-9 combines with J gene TRBJ2-5; maybe TRBD1 (5 bases). The CDR3 has 15 residues. The germline gives CDR1 SEHNR, CDR2 FQNEAQ (reference sequence). V was cut by 1 base and J by 2 bases, with 11 bases left in between. In DNA form, the CDR3 reads TGTGCCAGCAGCTTAGTCCCCACAGGACAAGAGACCCAGTACTTC. It translates to CASSLVPTGQETQYF.

The CDR3 DNA reads as TGTGCCACCAGCAGAGAGGGTATTTCGGCAGGTAGCACAGATACGCAGTATTTT. Protein sequence: CATSREGISAGSTDTQYF. The J gene is TRBJ2-3, the V gene TRBV15; D gene uncertain. The CDR3 is 18 residues long. Per the germline V gene, CDR1 is LNHNV and CDR2 is YYDKDF (reference sequence). With 0 bases removed from V and 0 bases from J, the gap between germline ends came to 16 bases.

Judged by abundance, this clone is medium-sized. J is TRBJ2-1 and V is TRBV5-1; 9 nucleotides agree with TRBD1. J was trimmed by 8 bases and V by 3 bases; bases with no gene match: 18. The germline V gene has CDR1 SGHRS and CDR2 YFSETQ. The length of the CDR3 is 18 residues. Here the CDR3 reads CASSSWRPGTGFIDEQFF. In DNA, the CDR3 is TGCGCCAGCAGCTCCTGGAGACCCGGGACAGGGTTCATCGATGAGCAGTTCTTC.

A single count supports this clone. V usage is TRBV28 and J usage is TRBJ1-5; 9 bases match TRBD1. The CDR3 extends over 14 amino acids. CDR1 and CDR2 from the germline V gene are MDHEN and SYDVKM. V was clipped by 6 bases and J by 7 bases; unmatched bases: 7. DNA for the CDR3: TGTGCCAGCAGACTTACAGGGGGCCGACAGCCCCAGCATTTT. Translation gives CASRLTGGRQPQHF.